The 27 T cell receptor beta chains presented below share a single source sample, sequenced in a study of T cell repertoires in cytomegalovirus infection. TCRdb called the reads again in MiXCR, with one record for every CDR3 protein. Of 200,000 to 300,000 distinct CDR3 sequences listed, around 15% are singletons. Sequencing was done on a sample of PBMCs. Receptors originate from a human donor in good health (CMV status not recorded). Some clones in this sample may be carry-over from other donors' samples.

This clonotype came up a few times. The rearrangement links TRBV20-1 to TRBJ2-2, with 10 positions matching TRBD1. The germline V gene has CDR1 DFQATT and CDR2 SNEGSKA (reference sequence). The CDR3 has 15 residues. V was clipped by 5 bases and J by 6 bases; unmatched bases: 9. CDR3 amino acids: CSAVEDRGRSGELFF. For the CDR3, the DNA is TGCAGTGCTGTAGAAGACAGGGGGCGATCCGGGGAGCTGTTTTTT.

The genes are TRBV4-2 and TRBJ1-2, with a tentative D call TRBD1 (5 bases). V lost 0 bases and J lost 3, with 11 bases in between. This CDR3 has 15 residues. Germline assignment: CDR1 LGHNA and CDR2 YNFKEQ. The CDR3 protein is CASSQEPGGDYGYTF. CDR3 sequence (DNA): TGTGCCAGCAGCCAAGAGCCAGGAGGGGACTATGGCTACACCTTC.

The sample holds a few counts of this clonotype. The chain employs TRBV14 and TRBJ2-7, with TRBD1 as a possible D gene (6 bases). The CDR3 length is 14 residues. Germline values: CDR1 SGHDN, CDR2 FVKESK. V lost 2 bases and J 7 bases, leaving 15 bases between the germline ends. The CDR3 region has the DNA TGTGCCAGCAGCCAACTACAGGGAAATTTGGAGCAGTACTTC. This gives the protein CASSQLQGNLEQYF.

This clonotype was seen repeatedly, ten times or more. This sequence joins TRBV19 and TRBJ2-3, with D uncertain. Trimming stripped 1 base from V and 0 bases from J, with 11 bases between. CDR1 and CDR2 from the germline V gene are LNHDA and SQIVND (reference sequence). The CDR3 sequence is 16 residues long. CDR3 in DNA: TGTGCCAGTAGTATAGTTGCGTCCCTCAGCACAGATACGCAGTATTTT. Protein product: CASSIVASLSTDTQYF.

This clonotype was seen many times. The chain uses TRBV7-8 and TRBJ2-7; 12 nucleotides align to TRBD2. The V gene's germline CDR1 is SGHVS and CDR2 FQNEAQ. V was clipped by 4 bases and J by 7 bases; unmatched bases: 11. The CDR3 is 16 amino acids. CDR3 coding DNA: TGTGCCAGCAGCTCCCGACTAGCGGGAGAACCGGGGGAGCAGTACTTC. Protein: CASSSRLAGEPGEQYF. Supplemented by reference TRBV7-8 and TRBJ2-7, the full variable domain reads GAGVSQSPRYKVAKRGQDVALRCDPISGHVSLFWYQQALGQGPEFLTYFQNEAQLDKSGLPSDRFFAERPEGSVSTLKIQRTQQEDSAVYLCASSSRLAGEPGEQYFGPGTRLTVT.

This clonotype was seen repeatedly, ten times or more. The chain has TRBV7-6 and TRBJ1-3; D remains ambiguous. The CDR3 has 17 residues. The germline CDR1 and CDR2 sequences are SGHVS and FNYEAQ. The V and J ends lost 2 bases and 0 bases respectively, with 14 bases between them. CDR3 in amino acids: CASSLIGKLSSGNTIYF. DNA of the CDR3: TGTGCCAGCAGCTTAATAGGAAAGCTGAGCTCTGGAAACACCATATATTTT.

This clonotype was recorded many times. V gene TRBV2 combines with J gene TRBJ2-7, with TRBD2 matching 9 bases. Per germline, CDR1 SNHLY and CDR2 FYNNEI. The CDR3 has 15 residues. Trimming took 3 bases from V and 7 from J; bases not matched to a gene: 10. The CDR3 protein is CASSELAGWKGEQYF. The CDR3 nucleotides are TGTGCCAGCAGTGAGCTAGCGGGATGGAAGGGGGAGCAGTACTTC.

In its sample, this clonotype was seen many times. This chain uses TRBV6-4 with TRBJ2-1; 10 bases are shared with TRBD2. The V segment lost 10 bases and the J segment 5 bases; nucleotides outside the gene matches: 14. The germline CDR1 and CDR2 sequences are MRHNA and SNTAGT. The CDR3 length is 16 residues. DNA of the CDR3: TGTGCCACTCTAGCGGGGGTACTCCTATACGACAATGAGCAGTTCTTC. This encodes CATLAGVLLYDNEQFF.

The genes are TRBV2 and TRBJ2-1; 7 nucleotides align to TRBD2. The V gene's germline CDR1 is SNHLY and CDR2 FYNNEI. Losses at the gene ends were 6 bases for V and 6 bases for J; bases not matched to a gene: 5. The CDR3 totals 13 residues. CDR3 loop: CASSSTSANEQFF. The CDR3 nucleotides are TGTGCCAGCAGCTCCACTAGCGCCAATGAGCAGTTCTTC.

The chain is built from TRBV24-1 and TRBJ2-2; weak D call: TRBD1 (5 bases). Trimming removed 4 bases from V and 5 bases from J, with 13 bases in between. CDR1 KGHDR and CDR2 SFDVKD come from the germline V gene. This CDR3 contains 15 residues. CDR3 protein: CATSDQADRTGELFF. The CDR3 DNA sequence: TGTGCCACCAGTGACCAAGCTGACAGAACCGGGGAGCTGTTTTTT.

This clonotype was seen only a few times. The CDR3 DNA reads as TGTGCCAGCAGTGACGGGGCGGGGCGCGCCACAGATACGCAGTATTTT. Protein product: CASSDGAGRATDTQYF. This sequence joins TRBV6-4 and TRBJ2-3, with D possibly being TRBD2 (6 bases). Germline assignment: CDR1 MRHNA and CDR2 SNTAGT. CDR3 length: 16 residues. V shed 2 bases and J shed 2 bases, with 14 bases lying between them.

This clonotype was observed many times. The gene calls are TRBV4-1 and TRBJ2-2; 9 nucleotides line up with TRBD2. CDR3 length: 18 residues. Germline V gene sequence: CDR1 MGHRA, CDR2 YSYEKL. With 0 bases clipped from V and 5 bases from J, the junction kept 10 bases outside the gene matches. CDR3 loop: CASSQDGSGSLGTGELFF. The CDR3 region has the DNA TGCGCCAGCAGCCAAGATGGTAGCGGGAGCTTGGGGACCGGGGAGCTGTTTTTT.

This sequence joins TRBV10-3 and TRBJ1-4; maybe TRBD1 (6 bases). V lost 3 bases to trimming and J lost 5 bases, with 16 bases between them. Germline lookup yields CDR1 ENHRY and CDR2 SYGVKD. The CDR3 is 16 residues long. The CDR3 DNA reads TGTGCCATCAGTGACCCGGGAGGCCAGGGGAATGAAAAACTGTTTTTT. Protein sequence: CAISDPGGQGNEKLFF.

This clonotype was recorded a few times. The rearrangement joins TRBV9 to TRBJ2-1; TRBD2 matches 10 bases. V lost 3 bases and J lost 10; bases outside the gene matches: 13. Germline V gene sequence: CDR1 SGDLS, CDR2 YYNGEE. This CDR3 comprises 16 residues. DNA for the CDR3: TGTGCCAGCAGCGGAAATCAGCGGGGGGGGGGTGCGGAGCAGTTCTTC. Translated, it gives CASSGNQRGGGAEQFF.

This clonotype was observed a few times. The V and J genes are TRBV7-2 and TRBJ1-4; D may be TRBD1 (5 bases). V gave up 6 bases and J gave up 0 bases, with 14 bases separating them. CDR3 length: 16 residues. The germline V gene encodes CDR1 SGHTA and CDR2 FQGNSA. This chain's CDR3 is CASRPGVRATNEKLFF. CDR3 sequence (DNA): TGTGCCAGCAGGCCGGGGGTTAGAGCAACTAATGAAAAACTGTTTTTT.

The chain combines TRBV20-1 with TRBJ2-1; 10 nucleotides align to TRBD2. Germline trimming cut 5 bases from V and 5 bases from J; bases unmatched to any gene: 9. This CDR3 region has 15 residues. Germline CDR1 DFQATT, CDR2 SNEGSKA (reference sequence). This chain's CDR3 is CSALPYLAGDNEQFF. CDR3 nucleotide sequence: TGCAGTGCTCTCCCGTATCTAGCGGGAGACAATGAGCAGTTCTTC.

In its sample, this clonotype was seen many times. The genes are TRBV28 and TRBJ1-2; no clear D. Germline CDR1 and CDR2: MDHEN and SYDVKM. This CDR3 contains 14 residues. Trimming stripped 6 bases from V and 4 bases from J, with 15 bases between. The CDR3: CASRTASPGYGYTF. Written as DNA, the CDR3 is TGTGCCAGCAGAACCGCATCCCCGGGCTATGGCTACACCTTC.

The chain is built from TRBV4-1 and TRBJ1-2; D remains ambiguous. This CDR3 region has 13 residues. The V gene's germline CDR1 is MGHRA and CDR2 YSYEKL. Trimming pared 0 bases from V and 13 bases from J, leaving 15 bases between. As DNA, the CDR3 is TGCGCCAGCAGCCAAGAAACGAGAAGATTCCCCACCTTC. As protein: CASSQETRRFPTF.

This clonotype was picked up a small number of times. CDR3 in DNA: TGTGCCAGCAGTTTACAGGGGATAGAAGGGGCCAACGTCCTGACTTTC. Protein sequence: CASSLQGIEGANVLTF. The chain joins TRBV12-3 or TRBV12-4 to TRBJ2-6, with D tentatively TRBD1 (6 bases). CDR3 size: 16 residues. V shed 2 bases and J shed 4 bases, with 12 bases lying between them.

This clonotype showed up many times. The chain employs TRBV12-3 or TRBV12-4 and TRBJ1-5, with 8 bases lining up with TRBD1. J lost 7 bases, V lost 6 bases, and 8 bases had no gene match. The CDR3 loop spans 14 amino acids. The CDR3 DNA reads TGTGCCAGCAGCCCGAGACAGGGGAGACAGCCCCAGCATTTT. Translated, it gives CASSPRQGRQPQHF.

This clonotype was seen many times. The chain joins TRBV28 to TRBJ1-5, with 10 bases matching TRBD1. The J segment lost 0 bases and the V segment lost 5 bases, leaving 10 bases of the junction unmatched. Per germline, CDR1 MDHEN and CDR2 SYDVKM. The CDR3 has 18 amino acids. The CDR3 loop reads CASSGGQGTPYSNQPQHF. CDR3 coding DNA: TGTGCCAGCAGTGGGGGACAGGGGACCCCTTATAGCAATCAGCCCCAGCATTTT.

Remarks on this clonotype: Since the CDR3 does not end with the conserved phenylalanine or tryptophan, this likely comes from a read error. The V and J genes are TRBV10-2 and TRBJ2-5; D gene unclear. The germline V gene encodes CDR1 WSHSY and CDR2 SAAADI. The CDR3 is 13 amino acids. With 7 bases removed from V and 5 bases from J, the gap between germline ends came to 14 bases. The CDR3 nucleotides are TGCGCCAGCACCCCCGGGTTTTTGGAGACCCAGTACGTC. Its translation is CASTPGFLETQYV.

This clonotype was detected only a few times. The chain has TRBV2 and TRBJ1-1, with D hard to call. Looked up from germline, CDR1 is SNHLY and CDR2 is FYNNEI. The CDR3 totals 14 residues. The V and J ends lost 3 bases and 4 bases respectively, with 12 bases between them. The CDR3 region is CASSDKRASTEAFF. DNA of the CDR3: TGTGCCAGCAGTGACAAACGGGCATCCACTGAAGCTTTCTTT.

This clonotype has at least ten counts. The J gene is TRBJ2-7, the V gene TRBV7-2; no reliable D call. Trimming cost V 4 bases and J 6 bases, with 10 bases left between them. Germline V lookup: CDR1 SGHTA, CDR2 FQGNSA. The CDR3 is made up of 12 amino acids. The CDR3 nucleotides read TGTGCCAGCAGCTCGGGCATCCTCGAGCAGTACTTC. It yields the protein CASSSGILEQYF.

This chain joins TRBV5-1 and TRBJ2-7; perhaps TRBD1 as D (6 bases). The CDR3 length is 14 residues. Germline-derived CDR1 and CDR2 are SGHRS and YFSETQ. With 1 base removed from V and 1 base from J, the gap between germline ends came to 9 bases. The CDR3 DNA follows: TGCGCCAGCAGCTTGCATACAGGGTCCTACGAGCAGTACTTC. This encodes CASSLHTGSYEQYF.

This clonotype was observed many times. The V gene is TRBV7-2, the J gene TRBJ2-3; TRBD2 agrees at 8 bases. Germline V CDR1 and CDR2: SGHTA, FQGNSA. V dropped 7 bases and J dropped 6; count of bases not matched to a gene: 6. CDR3 length equals 13 residues. The CDR3 sequence: CASTGLVGDTQYF. The CDR3 DNA sequence: TGTGCCAGCACGGGACTAGTGGGCGATACGCAGTATTTT.

This clonotype was seen repeatedly, ten times or more. This sequence joins TRBV20-1 and TRBJ2-4, with D possibly called TRBD1 or TRBD2 (5 bases each). The CDR3 sequence is 13 residues long. The V end lost 5 bases, the J end lost 9 bases, and 17 bases lay between the germline ends. Per the germline V gene, CDR1 is DFQATT and CDR2 is SNEGSKA (reference sequence). CDR3 region: CSAYTGTKGIQYF. The CDR3 nucleotides read TGCAGTGCTTATACCGGGACGAAGGGCATTCAGTACTTC.